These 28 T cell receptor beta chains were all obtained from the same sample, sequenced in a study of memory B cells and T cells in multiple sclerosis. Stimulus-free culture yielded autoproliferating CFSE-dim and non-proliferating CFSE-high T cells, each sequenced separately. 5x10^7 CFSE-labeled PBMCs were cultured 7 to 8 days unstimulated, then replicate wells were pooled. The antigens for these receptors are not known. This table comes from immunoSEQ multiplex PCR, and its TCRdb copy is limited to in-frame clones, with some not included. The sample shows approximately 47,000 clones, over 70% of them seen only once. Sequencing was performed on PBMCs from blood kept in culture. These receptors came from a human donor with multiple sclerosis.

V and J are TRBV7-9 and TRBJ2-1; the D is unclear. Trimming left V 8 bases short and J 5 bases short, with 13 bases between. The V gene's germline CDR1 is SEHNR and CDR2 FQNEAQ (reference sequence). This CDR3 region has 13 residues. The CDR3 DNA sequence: TGTGCCAGCTTCCTAGACATAGACAATGAGCAGTTCTTC. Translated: CASFLDIDNEQFF.

The CDR3 DNA sequence: TGTGCCAGTAGTACATCATTATATACGCAGTATTTT. It codes for CASSTSLYTQYF. The genes are TRBV19 and TRBJ2-3; D remains unclear. The CDR3 runs to 12 residues. Germline loops: CDR1 LNHDA, CDR2 SQIVND (reference sequence). Trimming left V 4 bases short and J 7 bases short, with 9 bases between.

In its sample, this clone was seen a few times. The CDR3 region is CASSPLRRSAYEQYF. In nucleotides, the CDR3 is TGTGCCAGCAGTCCCCTCCGGCGGTCGGCCTACGAGCAGTACTTC. The genes are TRBV28 and TRBJ2-7; D is unresolved. The ends were cut back, 5 bases at V and 2 bases at J, with 16 bases in the middle. The CDR3 has 15 residues. The germline V gene has CDR1 MDHEN and CDR2 SYDVKM.

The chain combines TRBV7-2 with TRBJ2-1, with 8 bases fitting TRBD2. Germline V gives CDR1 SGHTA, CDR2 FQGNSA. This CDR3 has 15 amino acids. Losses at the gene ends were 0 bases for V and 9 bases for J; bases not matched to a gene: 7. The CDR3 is CASSLARGAVGEQFF. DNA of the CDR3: TGTGCCAGCAGCTTAGCGCGGGGGGCGGTGGGTGAGCAGTTCTTC.

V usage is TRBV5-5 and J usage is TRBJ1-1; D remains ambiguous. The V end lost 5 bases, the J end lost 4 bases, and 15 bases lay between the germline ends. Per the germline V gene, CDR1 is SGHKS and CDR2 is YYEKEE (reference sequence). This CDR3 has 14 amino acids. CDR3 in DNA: TGTGCCAGCAGTCGTGACGGGAAGGGCACTGAAGCTTTCTTT. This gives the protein CASSRDGKGTEAFF.

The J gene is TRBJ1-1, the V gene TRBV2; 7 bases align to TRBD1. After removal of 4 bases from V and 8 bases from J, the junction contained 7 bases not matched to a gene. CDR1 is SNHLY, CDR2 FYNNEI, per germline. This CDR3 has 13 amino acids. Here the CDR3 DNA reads TGTGCCAGCAGTGCCGGGACAGAATCCGAAGCTTTCTTT. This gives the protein CASSAGTESEAFF.

DNA of the CDR3: TGTGCCAGCTCACCCGCGTGGGGAGACAATGAGCAGTTCTTC. This sequence encodes CASSPAWGDNEQFF. The rearrangement uses TRBV18 and TRBJ2-1, with TRBD2 as a possible D gene (5 bases). CDR3 length: 14 amino acids. Germline CDR1 and CDR2: KGHSH and LQKENI. V dropped 3 bases and J dropped 5 bases, with 11 bases sitting between them.

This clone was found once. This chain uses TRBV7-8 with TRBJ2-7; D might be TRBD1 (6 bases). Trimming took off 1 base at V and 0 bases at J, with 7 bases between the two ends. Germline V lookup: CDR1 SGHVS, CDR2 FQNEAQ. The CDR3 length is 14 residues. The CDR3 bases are TGTGCCAGCAGCTTAGTAGGGGGCTCCTACGAGCAGTACTTC. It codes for CASSLVGGSYEQYF.

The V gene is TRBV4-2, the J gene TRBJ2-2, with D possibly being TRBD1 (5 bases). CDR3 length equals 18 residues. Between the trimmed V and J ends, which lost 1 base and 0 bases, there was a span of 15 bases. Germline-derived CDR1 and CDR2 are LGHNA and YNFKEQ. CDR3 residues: CASSQGLRGNANTGELFF. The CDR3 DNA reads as TGTGCCAGCAGCCAAGGGCTAAGGGGAAACGCGAACACCGGGGAGCTGTTTTTT.

CDR3 sequence (DNA): TGTGCCAGCCTCCGGGGGGCGGCAGAAAACACCGGGGAGCTGTTTTTT. Protein: CASLRGAAENTGELFF. This rearrangement joins TRBV7-9 to TRBJ2-2, with D perhaps TRBD2 (7 bases). CDR3 size: 16 residues. CDR1 SEHNR and CDR2 FQNEAQ come from the germline V gene (reference sequence). Trimming took off 8 bases at V and 2 bases at J, with 18 bases between the two ends.

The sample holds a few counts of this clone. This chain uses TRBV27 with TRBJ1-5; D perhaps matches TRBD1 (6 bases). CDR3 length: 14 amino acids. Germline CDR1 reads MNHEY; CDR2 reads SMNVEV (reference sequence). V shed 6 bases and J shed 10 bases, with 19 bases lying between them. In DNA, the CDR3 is TGTGCCAGCAGATCAGGGGTTTCCCTTTCACCCCAGCATTTT. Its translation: CASRSGVSLSPQHF.

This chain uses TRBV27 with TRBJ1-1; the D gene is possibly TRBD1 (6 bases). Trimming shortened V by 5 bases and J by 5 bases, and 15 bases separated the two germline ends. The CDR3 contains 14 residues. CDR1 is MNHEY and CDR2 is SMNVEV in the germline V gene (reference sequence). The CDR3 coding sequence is TGTGCCAGCAGTCCCACGGGGGCGGCGACTGAAGCTTTCTTT. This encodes CASSPTGAATEAFF.

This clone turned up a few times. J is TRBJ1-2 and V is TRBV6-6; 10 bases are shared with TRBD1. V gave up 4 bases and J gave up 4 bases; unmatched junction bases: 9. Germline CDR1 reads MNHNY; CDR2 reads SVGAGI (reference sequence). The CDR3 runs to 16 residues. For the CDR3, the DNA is TGTGCCAGCAGTTCCAACGACAGGGGGCAGGGCTATGGCTACACCTTC. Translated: CASSSNDRGQGYGYTF.

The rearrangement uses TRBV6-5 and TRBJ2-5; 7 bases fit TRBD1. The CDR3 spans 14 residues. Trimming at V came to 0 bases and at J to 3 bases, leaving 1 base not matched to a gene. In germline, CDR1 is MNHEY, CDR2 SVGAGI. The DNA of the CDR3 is TGTGCCAGCAGTTACTCGGGGACAGAAGAGACCCAGTACTTC. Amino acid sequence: CASSYSGTEETQYF.

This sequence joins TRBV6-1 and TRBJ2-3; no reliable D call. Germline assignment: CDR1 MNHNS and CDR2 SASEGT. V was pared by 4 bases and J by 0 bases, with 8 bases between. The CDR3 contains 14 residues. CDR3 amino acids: CASSAGLSTDTQYF. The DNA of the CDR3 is TGTGCCAGCAGTGCGGGTCTAAGCACAGATACGCAGTATTTT.

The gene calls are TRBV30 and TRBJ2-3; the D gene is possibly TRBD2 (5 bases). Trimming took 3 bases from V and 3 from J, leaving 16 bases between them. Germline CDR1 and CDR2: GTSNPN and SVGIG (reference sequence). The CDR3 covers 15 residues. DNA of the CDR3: TGTGCCTGGAGCCTAATCGGGGAAGGAACAGATACGCAGTATTTT. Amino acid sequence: CAWSLIGEGTDTQYF.

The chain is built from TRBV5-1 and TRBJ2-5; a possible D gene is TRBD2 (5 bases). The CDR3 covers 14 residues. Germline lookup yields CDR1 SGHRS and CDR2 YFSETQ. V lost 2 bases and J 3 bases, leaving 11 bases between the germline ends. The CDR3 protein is CASSFDMTKETQYF. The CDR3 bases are TGCGCCAGCAGCTTTGACATGACTAAAGAGACCCAGTACTTC.

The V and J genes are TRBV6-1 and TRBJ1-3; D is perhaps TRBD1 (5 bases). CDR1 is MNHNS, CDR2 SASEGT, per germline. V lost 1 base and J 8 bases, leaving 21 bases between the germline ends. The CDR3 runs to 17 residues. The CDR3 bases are TGTGCCAGCAGTGAAGTGGGGACGGACGGGGAGCGGGACACCATATATTTT. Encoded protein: CASSEVGTDGERDTIYF.

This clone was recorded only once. CDR3 protein: CASSSADRRDQPQHF. The CDR3 DNA is TGTGCCAGCAGTTCCGCCGACAGGAGGGATCAGCCCCAGCATTTT. The V call is TRBV28, the J call TRBJ1-5; perhaps TRBD1 as D (6 bases). The CDR3 contains 15 residues. In germline, CDR1 is MDHEN, CDR2 SYDVKM. V was trimmed by 4 bases and J by 5 bases, leaving 15 bases between them.

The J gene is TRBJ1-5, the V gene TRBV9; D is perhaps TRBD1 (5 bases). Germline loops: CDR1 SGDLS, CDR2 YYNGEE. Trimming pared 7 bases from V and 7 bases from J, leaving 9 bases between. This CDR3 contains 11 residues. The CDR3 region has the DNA TGTGCCAGCGGATGGGACCAGCCCCAGCATTTT. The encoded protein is CASGWDQPQHF.

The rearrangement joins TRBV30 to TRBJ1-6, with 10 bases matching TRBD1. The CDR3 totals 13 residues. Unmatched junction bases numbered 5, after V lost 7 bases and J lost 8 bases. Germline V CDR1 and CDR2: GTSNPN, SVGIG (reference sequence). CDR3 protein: CALDRGMDSPLHF. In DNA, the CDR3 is TGTGCCTTGGACAGGGGGATGGATTCACCCCTCCACTTT.

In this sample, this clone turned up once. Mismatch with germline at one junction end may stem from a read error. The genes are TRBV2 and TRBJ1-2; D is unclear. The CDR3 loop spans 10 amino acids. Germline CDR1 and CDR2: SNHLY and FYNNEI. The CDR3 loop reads CASSEGPPYF. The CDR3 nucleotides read TGTGCCAGCAGTGAAGGTCCTCCATACTTC.

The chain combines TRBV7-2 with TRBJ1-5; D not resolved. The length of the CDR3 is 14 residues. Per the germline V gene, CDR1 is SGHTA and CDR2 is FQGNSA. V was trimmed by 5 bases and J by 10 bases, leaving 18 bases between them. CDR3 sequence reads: CASSPEVSSGPQHF. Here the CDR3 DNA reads TGTGCCAGCAGCCCAGAGGTCAGTTCAGGCCCCCAGCATTTT.

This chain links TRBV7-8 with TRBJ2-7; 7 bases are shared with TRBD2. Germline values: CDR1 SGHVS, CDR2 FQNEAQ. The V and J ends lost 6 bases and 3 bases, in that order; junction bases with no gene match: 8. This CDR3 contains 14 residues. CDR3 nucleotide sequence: TGTGCCAGCAGTCAAGGGGACTATCACTACGAGCAGTACTTC. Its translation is CASSQGDYHYEQYF.

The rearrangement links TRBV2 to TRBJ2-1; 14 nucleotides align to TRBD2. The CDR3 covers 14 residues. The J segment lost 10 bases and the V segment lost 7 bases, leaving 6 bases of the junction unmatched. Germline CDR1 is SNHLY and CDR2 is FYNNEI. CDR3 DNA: TGTGCCAGCAAGGGACTAGCGGGGGTAGGGGAGCAGTTCTTC. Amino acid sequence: CASKGLAGVGEQFF.

DNA of the CDR3: TGTGCCAGTAGTATCCAGAGGACAGGGGGAAAGGGCTACACCTTC. Residues: CASSIQRTGGKGYTF. The chain couples TRBV19 to TRBJ1-2; TRBD1 matches at 10 bases. CDR1 is LNHDA, CDR2 SQIVND, per germline (reference sequence). The CDR3 length is 15 residues. V gave up 3 bases and J gave up 8 bases; unmatched junction bases: 9. Variable domain in full (rest from reference TRBV19 and TRBJ1-2): DGGITQSPKYLFRKEGQNVTLSCEQNLNHDAMYWYRQDPGQGLRLIYYSQIVNDFQKGDIAEGYSVSREKKESFPLTVTSAQKNPTAFYLCASSIQRTGGKGYTFGSGTRLTVV.

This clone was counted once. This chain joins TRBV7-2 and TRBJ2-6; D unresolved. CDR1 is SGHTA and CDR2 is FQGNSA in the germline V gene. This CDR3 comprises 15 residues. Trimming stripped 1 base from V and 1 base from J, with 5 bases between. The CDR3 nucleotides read TGTGCCAGCAGCTTAGTGCCTTCTGGGGCCAACGTCCTGACTTTC. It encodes CASSLVPSGANVLTF. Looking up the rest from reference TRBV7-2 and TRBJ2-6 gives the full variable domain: GAGVSQSPSNKVTEKGKDVELRCDPISGHTALYWYRQSLGQGLEFLIYFQGNSAPDKSGLPSDRFSAERTGGSVSTLTIQRTQQEDSAVYLCASSLVPSGANVLTFGAGSRLTVL.

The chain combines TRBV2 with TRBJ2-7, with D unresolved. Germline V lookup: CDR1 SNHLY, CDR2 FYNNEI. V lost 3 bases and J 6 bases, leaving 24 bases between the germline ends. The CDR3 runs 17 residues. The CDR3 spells CASSDHRPAYPQSEQYF. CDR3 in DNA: TGTGCCAGCAGTGATCACCGACCGGCCTATCCCCAGTCCGAGCAGTACTTC.